This T cell receptor (beta chain) was obtained from a study of radiotherapy plus CTLA-4 blockade in lung cancer. Using immunoSEQ multiplex PCR, the repertoire was profiled, and TCRdb retains in-frame clones only, with some absent. The repertoire consists of more than 90,000 clones, with about four fifths occurring once and the leading ten covering approximately 5.5%. The CDR3 is 19 residues long. V lost 0 bases, J lost 3 bases, and 14 bases stayed unmatched. Looked up from germline, CDR1 is SEHNR and CDR2 is FQNEAQ (reference sequence). Material: peripheral blood, obtained from a patient treated with radiotherapy plus ipilimumab. The TCR originated in a human donor with non-small cell lung cancer who had a partial response to radiotherapy plus ipilimumab. The chain has TRBV7-9 and TRBJ1-5; 7 nucleotides align to TRBD1. The CDR3 loop reads CASSLAGPGKGAINQPQHF. The CDR3 bases are TGTGCCAGCAGCTTAGCGGGACCGGGGAAGGGGGCTATCAATCAGCCCCAGCATTTT.